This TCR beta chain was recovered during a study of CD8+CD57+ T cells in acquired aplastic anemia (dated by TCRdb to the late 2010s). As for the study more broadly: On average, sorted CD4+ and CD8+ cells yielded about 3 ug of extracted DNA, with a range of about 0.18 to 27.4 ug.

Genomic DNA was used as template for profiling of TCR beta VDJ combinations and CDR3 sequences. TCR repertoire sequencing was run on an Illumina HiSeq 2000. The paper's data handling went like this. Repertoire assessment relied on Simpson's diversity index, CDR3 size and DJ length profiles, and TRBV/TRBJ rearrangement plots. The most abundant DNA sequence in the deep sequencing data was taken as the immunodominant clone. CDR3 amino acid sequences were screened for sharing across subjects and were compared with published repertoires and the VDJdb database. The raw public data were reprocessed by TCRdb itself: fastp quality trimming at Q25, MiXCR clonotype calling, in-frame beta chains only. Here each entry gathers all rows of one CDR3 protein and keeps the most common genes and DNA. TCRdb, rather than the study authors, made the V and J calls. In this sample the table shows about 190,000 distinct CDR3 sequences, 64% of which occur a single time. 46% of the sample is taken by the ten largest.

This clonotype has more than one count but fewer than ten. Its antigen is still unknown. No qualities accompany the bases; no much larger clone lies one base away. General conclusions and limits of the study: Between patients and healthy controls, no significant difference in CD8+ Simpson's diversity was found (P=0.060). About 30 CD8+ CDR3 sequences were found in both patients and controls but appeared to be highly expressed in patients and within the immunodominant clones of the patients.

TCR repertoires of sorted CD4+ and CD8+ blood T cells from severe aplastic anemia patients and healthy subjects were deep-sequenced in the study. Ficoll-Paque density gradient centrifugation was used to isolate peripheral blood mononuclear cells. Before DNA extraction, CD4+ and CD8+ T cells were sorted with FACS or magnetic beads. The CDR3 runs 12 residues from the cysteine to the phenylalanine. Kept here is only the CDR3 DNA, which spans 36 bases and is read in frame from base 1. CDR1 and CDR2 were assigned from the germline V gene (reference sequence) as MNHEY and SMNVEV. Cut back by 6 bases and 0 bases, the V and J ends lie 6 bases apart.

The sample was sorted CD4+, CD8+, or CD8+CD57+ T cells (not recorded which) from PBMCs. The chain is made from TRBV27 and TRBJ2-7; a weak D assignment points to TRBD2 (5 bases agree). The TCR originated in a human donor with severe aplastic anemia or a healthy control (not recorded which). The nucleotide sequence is TGTGCCAGCAGCACTAGCTCCTACGAGCAGTACTTC. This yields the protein CASSTSSYEQYF.